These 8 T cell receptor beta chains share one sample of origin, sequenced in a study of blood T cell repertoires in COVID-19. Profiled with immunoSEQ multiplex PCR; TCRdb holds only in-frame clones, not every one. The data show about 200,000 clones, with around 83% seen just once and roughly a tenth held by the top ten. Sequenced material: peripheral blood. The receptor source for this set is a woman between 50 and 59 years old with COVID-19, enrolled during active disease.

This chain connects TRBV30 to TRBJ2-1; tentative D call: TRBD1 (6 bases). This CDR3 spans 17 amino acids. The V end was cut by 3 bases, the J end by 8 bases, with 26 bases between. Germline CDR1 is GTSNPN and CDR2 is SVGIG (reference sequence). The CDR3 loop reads CAWRGTGTPKEGYEQFF. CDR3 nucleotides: TGTGCCTGGAGGGGAACTGGGACACCCAAGGAAGGCTATGAGCAGTTCTTC. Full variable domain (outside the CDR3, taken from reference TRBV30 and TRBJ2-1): SQTIHQWPATLVQPVGSPLSLECTVEGTSNPNLYWYRQAAGRGLQLLFYSVGIGQISSEVPQNLSASRPQDRQFILSSKKLLLSDSGFYLCAWRGTGTPKEGYEQFFGPGTRLTVL.

CDR3 loop: CASSYPGQNSPLHF. CDR3 in DNA: TGTGCCAGCAGTTACCCGGGACAGAATTCACCCCTCCACTTT. The chain is built from TRBV6-2 or TRBV6-3 and TRBJ1-6; 7 bases map to TRBD1. From germline, CDR1 is MNHEY and CDR2 SVGEGT. J was trimmed by 7 bases and V by 2 bases; bases with no gene match: 2. The CDR3 has 14 amino acids.

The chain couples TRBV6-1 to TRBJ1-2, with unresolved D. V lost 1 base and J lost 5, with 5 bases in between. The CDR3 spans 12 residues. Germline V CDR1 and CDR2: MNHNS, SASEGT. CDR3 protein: CASSEVGYGYTF. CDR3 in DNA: TGTGCCAGCAGTGAAGTCGGGTATGGCTACACCTTC.

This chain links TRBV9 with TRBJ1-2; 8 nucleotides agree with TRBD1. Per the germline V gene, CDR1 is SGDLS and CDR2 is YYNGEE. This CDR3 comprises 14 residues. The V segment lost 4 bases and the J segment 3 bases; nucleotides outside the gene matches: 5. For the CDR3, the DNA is TGTGCCAGCAGCCCCTCAGGGGGCGACTATGGCTACACCTTC. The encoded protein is CASSPSGGDYGYTF.

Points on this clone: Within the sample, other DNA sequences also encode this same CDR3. The CDR3 DNA reads as TGTGCCAGCAGTTACTCATGGGGCGGGGGCTATGGCTACACCTTC. Amino acid sequence: CASSYSWGGGYGYTF. J is TRBJ1-2 and V is TRBV6-5, with D perhaps TRBD1 (5 bases). V dropped 0 bases and J dropped 4 bases, with 12 bases sitting between them. Per the germline V gene, CDR1 is MNHEY and CDR2 is SVGAGI. The CDR3 consists of 15 residues.

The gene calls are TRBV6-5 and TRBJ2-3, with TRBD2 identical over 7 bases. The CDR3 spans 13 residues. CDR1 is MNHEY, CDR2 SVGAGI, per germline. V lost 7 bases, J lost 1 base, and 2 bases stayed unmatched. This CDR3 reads CASNLAGTDTQYF. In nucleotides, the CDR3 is TGTGCCAGCAATCTAGCGGGCACAGATACGCAGTATTTT.

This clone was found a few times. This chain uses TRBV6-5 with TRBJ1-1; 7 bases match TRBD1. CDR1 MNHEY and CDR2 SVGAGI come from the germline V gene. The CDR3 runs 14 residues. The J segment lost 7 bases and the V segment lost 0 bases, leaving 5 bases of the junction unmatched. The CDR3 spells CASSYSTGSFEAFF. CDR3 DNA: TGTGCCAGCAGTTACTCGACAGGGAGCTTTGAAGCTTTCTTT.

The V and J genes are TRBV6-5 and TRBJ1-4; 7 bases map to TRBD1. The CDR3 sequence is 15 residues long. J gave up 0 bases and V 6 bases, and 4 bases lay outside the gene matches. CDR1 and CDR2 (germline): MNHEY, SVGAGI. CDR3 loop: CASRGQRPTNEKLFF. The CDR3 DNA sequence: TGTGCCAGCAGGGGACAGAGACCAACTAATGAAAAACTGTTTTTT.